This TCR beta chain was profiled in a study of cytomegalovirus exposure and HLA in healthy donors. Study outcomes and limitations: The study dropped some indistinguishable V segments, TRBV6-2 and TRBV6-3 among them.

60 Vbeta and 13 Jbeta primers were used in PCR. The protocol was immunoSEQ multiplex PCR, while the TCRdb copy is restricted to in-frame clones and leaves out a portion. The sample includes 120,000 to 150,000 clones, 60% to 80% of them seen just once. As regards this clone: Its target is not known.

Germline CDR1 MNHEY, CDR2 SVGAGI. V was pared by 4 bases and J by 3 bases, with 5 bases of the junction left unmatched. This CDR3 comprises 16 residues. The chain joins TRBV6-5 to TRBJ2-1; 11 positions agree with TRBD2. The material sequenced was PBMCs. The receptor comes from a man in his forties in good health and CMV-seronegative. CDR3 nucleotide sequence: TGTGCCAGCAGTTTCATTAGCGGGGGGGACTACAATGAGCAGTTCTTC. It is translated as CASSFISGGDYNEQFF.